This T cell receptor beta chain comes out of a study of cytomegalovirus exposure and HLA in healthy donors. Trimming cost V 1 base and J 6 bases, with 14 bases left between them. This CDR3 has 15 amino acids. Germline loops: CDR1 MGHRA, CDR2 YSYEKL. The PCR made use of 60 Vbeta and 13 Jbeta primers. Profiled with immunoSEQ multiplex PCR; TCRdb holds only in-frame clones, not every one. The table has approximately 260,000 clones, around 90% seen once. What was sequenced was PBMCs. The V and J genes are TRBV4-1 and TRBJ2-3, with D hard to call. The sequence derives from a girl aged 2 to 9 in good health and CMV-seronegative. In nucleotides, the CDR3 is TGCGCCAGCAGCCAAGTTATACACCGGGTGGATACGCAGTATTTT. Amino acids: CASSQVIHRVDTQYF.